This T cell receptor beta chain was found in a study of blood T cell repertoires in COVID-19. The CDR3 has 17 amino acids. Germline lookup yields CDR1 SNHLY and CDR2 FYNNEI. J gave up 4 bases and V 8 bases, and 16 bases lay outside the gene matches. The authors' processing: Amplification with reference gene primers provided the estimates of nucleated cell counts. Profiling relied on immunoSEQ multiplex PCR, and the TCRdb table lists in-frame clones only, not all of them. V and J calls and clone size are copied from that table; D and trimming were computed from the DNA. The top ten clones hold roughly 13% of a sample with about 30,000 clones, about 90% of them seen once.

The sequenced material came from peripheral blood. The chain employs TRBV2 and TRBJ2-3; TRBD2 matches 9 bases. This TCR was sampled from a man aged 55-75 years with active COVID-19. The CDR3: CASRNNRRAGGADTQYF. For the CDR3, the DNA is TGTGCCAGCCGCAACAACCGACGAGCGGGAGGTGCAGATACGCAGTATTTT. Variable domain in full (rest from reference TRBV2 and TRBJ2-3): EPEVTQTPSHQVTQMGQEVILRCVPISNHLYFYWYRQILGQKVEFLVSFYNNEISEKSEIFDDQFSVERPDGSNFTLKIRSTKLEDSAMYFCASRNNRRAGGADTQYFGPGTRLTVL.